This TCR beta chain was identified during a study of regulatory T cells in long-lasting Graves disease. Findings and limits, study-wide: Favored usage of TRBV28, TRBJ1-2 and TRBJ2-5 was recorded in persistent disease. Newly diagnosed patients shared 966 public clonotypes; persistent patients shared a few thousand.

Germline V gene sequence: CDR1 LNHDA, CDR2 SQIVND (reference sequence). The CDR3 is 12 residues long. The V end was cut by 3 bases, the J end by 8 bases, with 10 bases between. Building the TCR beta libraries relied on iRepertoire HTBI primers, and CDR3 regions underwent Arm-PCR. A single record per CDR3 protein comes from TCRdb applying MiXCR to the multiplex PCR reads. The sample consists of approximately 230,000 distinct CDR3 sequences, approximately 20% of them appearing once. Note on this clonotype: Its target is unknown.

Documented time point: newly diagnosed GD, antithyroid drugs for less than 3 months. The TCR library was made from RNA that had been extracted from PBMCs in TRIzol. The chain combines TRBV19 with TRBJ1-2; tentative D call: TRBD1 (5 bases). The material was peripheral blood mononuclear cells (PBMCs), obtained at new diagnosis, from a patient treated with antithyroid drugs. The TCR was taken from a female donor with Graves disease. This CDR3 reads CASSIRQGGYTF. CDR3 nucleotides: TGTGCCAGTAGTATTCGGCAGGGAGGCTACACCTTC.